One and the same sample provided the 26 T cell receptor beta chains below, sequenced in a study of blood T cell repertoires in COVID-19 (TCRdb year 2020). The library was obtained by the immunoSEQ multiplex PCR assay. As stored in TCRdb, this immuneACCESS dataset retains in-frame rearrangements with V and J assigned. A fraction of the clones does not appear; measured against another copy, unresolved V genes explain less than half of the discrepancy, and the remainder lacks a known reason. The sample has under 95,000 clones on record, 87% of them singletons. The top ten constitute approximately 6.4% of the sample. The sample was peripheral blood. These receptors originate from a woman between 50 and 59 years old with acute or convalescent COVID-19.

This rearrangement joins TRBV7-9 to TRBJ2-3, with 10 bases identical to TRBD1. Trimming at V came to 4 bases and at J to 5 bases, leaving 9 bases not matched to a gene. The V gene's germline CDR1 is SEHNR and CDR2 FQNEAQ (reference sequence). The CDR3 consists of 16 residues. Here the CDR3 DNA reads TGTGCCAGCAGCTCATTTGACAGGGGGCTTGGAGATACGCAGTATTTT. This encodes CASSSFDRGLGDTQYF.

V usage is TRBV6-6 and J usage is TRBJ2-2; the D is unclear. V gave up 8 bases and J gave up 5 bases, with 9 bases separating them. The CDR3 length is 12 residues. CDR1 is MNHNY and CDR2 is SVGAGI in the germline V gene (reference sequence). The CDR3 region has the DNA TGTGCCAGCGCCCCCGGGACCGGGGAGCTGTTTTTT. Protein product: CASAPGTGELFF.

The chain couples TRBV28 to TRBJ2-2; TRBD1 matches at 10 bases. Germline V gene data show CDR1 as MDHEN and CDR2 as SYDVKM. Losses at the gene ends were 7 bases for V and 0 bases for J; bases not matched to a gene: 11. This CDR3 is built from 18 residues. The CDR3: CASIRRQGAITNTGELFF. The CDR3 region has the DNA TGTGCCAGCATCAGAAGACAGGGGGCTATTACGAACACCGGGGAGCTGTTTTTT.

The V gene is TRBV5-6, the J gene TRBJ1-3; D ambiguous. CDR1 is SGHDT, CDR2 YYEEEE, per germline. Trimming took off 6 bases at V and 4 bases at J, with 11 bases between the two ends. The CDR3 sequence is 13 residues long. The chain's CDR3 is CASTLLLGNTIYF. The DNA for the CDR3 is TGTGCCAGCACCCTACTACTGGGAAACACCATATATTTT.

The chain uses TRBV6-5 and TRBJ1-2, with 10 bases identical to TRBD1. The CDR3 covers 14 residues. V trimming: 5 bases; J trimming: 8 bases; junction bases outside the gene matches: 8. Germline V CDR1 and CDR2: MNHEY, SVGAGI. CDR3 sequence: CASSTGTGDRGYTF. The CDR3 nucleotides are TGTGCCAGCAGTACCGGGACAGGGGATCGAGGCTACACCTTC.

The chain carries TRBV5-4 and TRBJ1-4; D gene unclear. The CDR3 has 14 amino acids. Trimming shortened V by 0 bases and J by 6 bases, and 9 bases separated the two germline ends. Germline lookup yields CDR1 SGHNT and CDR2 YYREEE (reference sequence). The CDR3 sequence: CASSLGLADEKLFF. In DNA, the CDR3 is TGTGCCAGCAGCTTGGGCCTGGCCGATGAAAAACTGTTTTTT.

The genes are TRBV12-3 or TRBV12-4 and TRBJ1-3, with D unclear. V was clipped by 2 bases and J by 2 bases, with 4 bases between them. The CDR3 consists of 13 residues. CDR3 sequence: CASSLLPGNTIYF. The CDR3 nucleotides read TGTGCCAGCAGTTTACTACCTGGAAACACCATATATTTT.

The chain couples TRBV9 to TRBJ2-1, with 9 nucleotides matching TRBD2. CDR1 is SGDLS, CDR2 YYNGEE, per germline. The CDR3 extends over 15 amino acids. After removal of 4 bases from V and 6 bases from J, the junction contained 8 bases not matched to a gene. The CDR3 region is CASSNSGSPSNEQFF. Written as DNA, the CDR3 is TGTGCCAGCAGCAATAGCGGGAGCCCCAGCAATGAGCAGTTCTTC.

V is TRBV6-5 and J is TRBJ1-1; D call uncertain. With 8 bases removed from V and 1 base from J, the gap between germline ends came to 11 bases. The V gene's germline CDR1 is MNHEY and CDR2 SVGAGI. The CDR3 runs 13 residues. In nucleotides, the CDR3 is TGTGCCAGCTATTTCCGACAGAACACTGAAGCTTTCTTT. Translated: CASYFRQNTEAFF.

This rearrangement joins TRBV19 to TRBJ2-7, with D tentatively TRBD1 (6 bases). Germline CDR1 reads LNHDA; CDR2 reads SQIVND (reference sequence). The CDR3 runs to 16 residues. The V end was cut by 0 bases, the J end by 2 bases, with 14 bases between. CDR3 in DNA: TGTGCCAGTAGTATAGATCACGGCAGGGGCACCTACGAGCAGTACTTC. This gives the protein CASSIDHGRGTYEQYF.

This sequence joins TRBV7-2 and TRBJ2-4, with D perhaps matching TRBD1 (6 bases). Looked up from germline, CDR1 is SGHTA and CDR2 is FQGNSA. The CDR3 totals 17 residues. Trimming cost V 1 base and J 1 base, with 14 bases left between them. In DNA, the CDR3 is TGTGCCAGCAGCTTAGAAAGGGGGACGGTGGCCAAAAACATTCAGTACTTC. Its protein product is CASSLERGTVAKNIQYF.

The chain combines TRBV5-6 with TRBJ2-2, with D possibly being TRBD1 (5 bases). With 2 bases removed from V and 0 bases from J, the gap between germline ends came to 11 bases. CDR1 is SGHDT, CDR2 YYEEEE, per germline. This CDR3 region has 16 residues. The DNA for the CDR3 is TGTGCCAGCAGCTTTTTTGACAGATCGAACACCGGGGAGCTGTTTTTT. Translating it yields CASSFFDRSNTGELFF.

The chain recombines TRBV10-3 with TRBJ1-2; a possible D gene is TRBD1 (5 bases). This CDR3 has 14 residues. Trimming removed 2 bases from V and 2 bases from J, with 9 bases in between. Per germline, CDR1 ENHRY and CDR2 SYGVKD. The DNA for the CDR3 is TGTGCCATCAGTGAGGGGGCGTCAAACTATGGCTACACCTTC. This codes for CAISEGASNYGYTF.

The chain employs TRBV18 and TRBJ2-3, with 13 bases identical to TRBD2. J was trimmed by 2 bases and V by 4 bases; bases with no gene match: 9. CDR1 KGHSH and CDR2 LQKENI come from the germline V gene. The CDR3 contains 18 residues. The chain's CDR3 is CASSLTSGGPYSTDTQYF. The CDR3 bases are TGTGCCAGCTCACTGACTAGCGGGGGGCCTTACTCCACAGATACGCAGTATTTT.

The V call is TRBV4-3, the J call TRBJ2-1, with 9 bases aligning to TRBD1. V shed 0 bases, J shed 8 bases, and the junction held 8 bases outside the gene matches. The CDR3 length is 16 residues. Germline assignment: CDR1 LGHNA and CDR2 YSLEER. The CDR3 DNA follows: TGCGCCAGCAGCCAAGAAACAGGGGGCTATCTAGATGAGCAGTTCTTC. Amino acid sequence: CASSQETGGYLDEQFF.

The DNA for the CDR3 is TGTGCCAGCAGCTTACAGGCCAGCTCTGGAAACACCATATATTTT. It is translated as CASSLQASSGNTIYF. The rearrangement joins TRBV7-2 to TRBJ1-3; D uncertain. The CDR3 extends over 15 amino acids. The germline CDR1 and CDR2 sequences are SGHTA and FQGNSA. V was clipped by 2 bases and J by 0 bases, with 8 bases between them.

The genes are TRBV7-3 and TRBJ2-2; 8 bases map to TRBD2. This CDR3 is built from 17 residues. The germline gives CDR1 SGHTA, CDR2 FQGTGA. V lost 2 bases and J lost 0; bases outside the gene matches: 5. Written as DNA, the CDR3 is TGTGCCAGCAGCTTAGTCCCGGGGGGGACGAACACCGGGGAGCTGTTTTTT. Its translation: CASSLVPGGTNTGELFF.

The V gene is TRBV28, the J gene TRBJ2-1, with 7 nucleotides matching TRBD2. CDR1 MDHEN and CDR2 SYDVKM come from the germline V gene. J lost 13 bases, V lost 1 base, and 4 bases had no gene match. The CDR3 is 12 amino acids. CDR3 DNA: TGTGCCAGCAGTTTATCGCGCGGGAGACAGTTCTTC. It specifies CASSLSRGRQFF.

V is TRBV12-3 or TRBV12-4 and J is TRBJ1-1; D gene ambiguous. With 6 bases removed from V and 5 bases from J, the gap between germline ends came to 13 bases. CDR3 length: 13 amino acids. CDR3 sequence reads: CASRMGRETEAFF. CDR3 sequence (DNA): TGTGCCAGCAGAATGGGGAGGGAAACTGAAGCTTTCTTT.

V usage is TRBV6-5 and J usage is TRBJ1-1; D remains unclear. The CDR3 is made up of 14 amino acids. The germline CDR1 and CDR2 sequences are MNHEY and SVGAGI. V lost 0 bases and J lost 8, with 13 bases in between. CDR3: CASSYSGRLREAFF. The CDR3 region has the DNA TGTGCCAGCAGTTACTCGGGTCGACTAAGAGAAGCTTTCTTT.

The V call is TRBV6-6, the J call TRBJ1-3; 12 bases agree with TRBD1. Trimming removed 5 bases from V and 10 bases from J; junction bases left unmatched: 12. The CDR3 is made up of 16 amino acids. CDR1 and CDR2 (germline): MNHNY, SVGAGI (reference sequence). CDR3 nucleotides: TGTGCCAGCAGTCCGGGACAGGGGGCCACCGGCGCGACCATATATTTT. Translating gives CASSPGQGATGATIYF.

This chain connects TRBV28 to TRBJ2-7; 7 nucleotides match TRBD1. This CDR3 spans 14 amino acids. The ends lost 6 bases at V and 3 bases at J; junction bases unmatched: 8. The V gene's germline CDR1 is MDHEN and CDR2 SYDVKM. The CDR3 region is CASSSAGTVYEQYF. For the CDR3, the DNA is TGTGCCAGCAGCTCCGCCGGGACAGTCTACGAGCAGTACTTC.

CDR3 sequence reads: CASSFAGPRGEKLFF. CDR3 sequence (DNA): TGTGCCAGCAGTTTTGCCGGTCCCCGGGGGGAAAAACTGTTTTTT. The rearrangement links TRBV6-5 to TRBJ1-4; D is possibly TRBD1 (5 bases). The CDR3 length is 15 residues. V lost 4 bases and J lost 8, with 17 bases in between. CDR1 and CDR2 (germline): MNHEY, SVGAGI.

This clone was seen more than once but under ten times. J is TRBJ1-6 and V is TRBV3-1 (or the pseudogene TRBV3-2); weak D call: TRBD1 (6 bases). The CDR3 extends over 18 amino acids. V lost 4 bases, J lost 0 bases, and 16 bases lay in between. Per germline, CDR1 LGHDT and CDR2 YNNKEL (reference sequence). CDR3 region: CASSPLRQANSYNSPLHF. The DNA of the CDR3 is TGTGCCAGCAGCCCCCTCAGACAGGCTAACTCCTATAATTCACCCCTCCACTTT.

The V and J genes are TRBV5-5 and TRBJ2-7, with 8 bases that match TRBD1. This CDR3 comprises 15 residues. V shed 0 bases and J 6 bases; nucleotides not matched to a gene: 8. CDR1 and CDR2 (germline): SGHKS, YYEKEE (reference sequence). CDR3 amino acids: CASSLEGRGLGEQYF. As DNA, the CDR3 is TGTGCCAGCAGCTTGGAAGGCAGGGGGCTTGGCGAGCAGTACTTC.

CDR3 nucleotide sequence: TGTGCCAGCAGCCACTTACAGGGTTCGATCTATGGCTACACCTTC. Protein: CASSHLQGSIYGYTF. The rearrangement joins TRBV3-1 (or the pseudogene TRBV3-2) to TRBJ1-2, with a weak D call TRBD1 (6 bases). This CDR3 region has 15 residues. CDR1 is LGHDT and CDR2 is YNNKEL in the germline V gene (reference sequence). Trimming pared 3 bases from V and 4 bases from J, leaving 15 bases between.